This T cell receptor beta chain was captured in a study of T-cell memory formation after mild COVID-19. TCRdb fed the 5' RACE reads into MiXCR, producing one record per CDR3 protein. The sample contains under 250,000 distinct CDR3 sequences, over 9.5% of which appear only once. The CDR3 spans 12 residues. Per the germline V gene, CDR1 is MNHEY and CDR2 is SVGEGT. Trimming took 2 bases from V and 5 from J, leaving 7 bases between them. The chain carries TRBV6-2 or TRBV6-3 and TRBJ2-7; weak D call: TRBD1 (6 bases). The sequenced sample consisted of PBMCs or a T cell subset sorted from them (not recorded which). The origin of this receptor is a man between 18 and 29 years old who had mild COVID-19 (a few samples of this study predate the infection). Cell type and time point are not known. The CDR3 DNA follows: TGTGCCAGCAGTTACAGGGGGAACGAGCAGTACGTC. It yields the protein CASSYRGNEQYV.